These 26 T cell receptor beta chains share one sample of origin, sequenced in a study of post-analysis software for immune sequencing data. Study-wide points: Controls had lower frequencies than patients of 4 or 5 TRBV segments, which included TRBV5-6, TRBV5-1 and TRBV20-1.

Antigens for these TCRs are unknown. The TCR beta cDNA libraries carried unique molecular identifiers. TCRdb passed the PCR reads through MiXCR, listing each CDR3 protein once. The sample has roughly 400,000 distinct CDR3 sequences, approximately 38% seen once. Specimen: blood. Receptor source: a girl aged 2-15 years with multiple sclerosis.

Regarding this clonotype: Germline and junction disagree at one end, which may indicate a read error. The gene calls are TRBV5-5 and TRBJ1-1; D gene ambiguous. Germline-derived CDR1 and CDR2 are SGHKS and YYEKEE (reference sequence). The length of the CDR3 is 11 residues. CDR3 residues: CASSRRGEVFF. The CDR3 bases are TGTGCCAGCAGCCGGAGAGGTGAAGTTTTCTTT.

The chain joins TRBV28 to TRBJ2-3, with 7 bases identical to TRBD2. The V segment lost 8 bases and the J segment 4 bases; nucleotides outside the gene matches: 0. The germline gives CDR1 MDHEN, CDR2 SYDVKM. The CDR3 contains 11 residues. CDR3 in amino acids: CASAGADTQYF. The CDR3 region has the DNA TGTGCCAGCGCGGGAGCAGATACGCAGTATTTT.

This clonotype was counted between two and nine times. This rearrangement joins TRBV29-1 to TRBJ1-1; D not certain. Germline V gene data show CDR1 as SQVTM and CDR2 as ANQGSEA. Trimming took off 4 bases at V and 1 base at J, with 7 bases between the two ends. CDR3 length: 12 residues. CDR3: CSVGAENTEAFF. CDR3 in DNA: TGCAGCGTTGGGGCAGAGAACACTGAAGCTTTCTTT.

This CDR3 is CASSLPSRQDRQVLTF. Here the CDR3 DNA reads TGTGCCAGCAGCTTACCGTCTAGACAGGATCGACAAGTCCTGACTTTC. The genes are TRBV7-9 and TRBJ2-6; the D gene is possibly TRBD1 (6 bases). The CDR3 is 16 residues long. Trimming took 2 bases from V and 13 from J, leaving 21 bases between them. The germline CDR1 and CDR2 sequences are SEHNR and FQNEAQ (reference sequence).

This clonotype was counted only a few times. The chain recombines TRBV28 with TRBJ1-5; no clear D. Germline CDR1 reads MDHEN; CDR2 reads SYDVKM. The CDR3 length is 12 residues. The V and J ends lost 6 bases and 3 bases respectively, with 6 bases between them. The CDR3 nucleotides read TGTGCCAGCAGACTCCCCAATCAGCCCCAGCATTTT. The encoded protein is CASRLPNQPQHF.

This clonotype was seen more than once but under ten times. V usage is TRBV6-6 and J usage is TRBJ2-4, with 7 bases aligning to TRBD2. Germline V gene data show CDR1 as MNHNY and CDR2 as SVGAGI (reference sequence). This CDR3 is 13 amino acids long. Germline trimming cut 4 bases from V and 6 bases from J; bases unmatched to any gene: 3. The CDR3 bases are TGTGCCAGCAGTTTTCGGGGGGTAAACATTCAGTACTTC. Translation gives CASSFRGVNIQYF.

A few counts support this clonotype. V gene TRBV12-3 or TRBV12-4 combines with J gene TRBJ2-3, with TRBD2 identical over 9 bases. This CDR3 comprises 17 residues. V lost 6 bases, J lost 5 bases, and 15 bases stayed unmatched. The CDR3 spells CASRVGGVAGDKDTQYF. In DNA form, the CDR3 reads TGTGCCAGCAGAGTAGGAGGGGTAGCGGGAGATAAAGATACGCAGTATTTT.

This chain joins TRBV5-1 and TRBJ1-2; a weak D match, TRBD1 (6 bases). The CDR3 runs to 12 residues. V was clipped by 0 bases and J by 8 bases, with 8 bases between them. Per germline, CDR1 SGHRS and CDR2 YFSETQ. The CDR3 sequence is CASSLADRGYTF. The CDR3 coding sequence is TGCGCCAGCAGCTTGGCCGACAGGGGCTACACCTTC.

CDR3 sequence: CASSLGQGGRSPLHF. CDR3 DNA: TGCGCCAGCAGCTTGGGACAGGGGGGACGTTCACCCCTCCACTTT. This chain joins TRBV5-1 and TRBJ1-6; TRBD1 matches at 9 bases. The trim removed 0 bases at V and 9 bases at J, leaving 4 bases unmatched. The germline CDR1 and CDR2 sequences are SGHRS and YFSETQ. This CDR3 contains 15 residues.

V gene TRBV4-1 combines with J gene TRBJ1-2; no clear D. CDR3 length: 13 amino acids. Per the germline V gene, CDR1 is MGHRA and CDR2 is YSYEKL. V shed 1 base and J shed 3 bases, with 6 bases lying between them. The CDR3, as DNA: TGCGCCAGCAGCCAAGGGACCGACTATGGCTACACCTTC. Protein sequence: CASSQGTDYGYTF.

CDR3 sequence reads: CASSTGQDNQPQHF. The CDR3 DNA reads as TGCGCCAGCAGCACGGGACAGGACAATCAGCCCCAGCATTTT. This chain uses TRBV4-1 with TRBJ1-5; 8 bases are a match to TRBD1. Germline assignment: CDR1 MGHRA and CDR2 YSYEKL. After removal of 5 bases from V and 3 bases from J, the junction contained 3 bases not matched to a gene. The CDR3 runs to 14 residues.

V is TRBV28 and J is TRBJ2-7, with D possibly matching TRBD1 (5 bases). V was trimmed by 3 bases and J by 7 bases, leaving 19 bases between them. The germline V gene encodes CDR1 MDHEN and CDR2 SYDVKM. This CDR3 comprises 15 residues. The DNA for the CDR3 is TGTGCCAGCAGTTTCCCTATGACAGAATACAATGAGCAGTACTTC. Residues: CASSFPMTEYNEQYF.

This clonotype has a single count. The chain employs TRBV4-3 and TRBJ2-7; 8 positions match TRBD2. The DNA matches TRBJ2-5 better at its end, which makes the J call doubtful. The CDR3 extends over 16 amino acids. The germline V gene has CDR1 LGHNA and CDR2 YSLEER. The CDR3 loop is CASSQESGSGIETQYF. The CDR3 DNA is TGCGCCAGCAGCCAGGAGAGCGGGAGTGGGATAGAGACCCAGTACTTC.

J is TRBJ1-5 and V is TRBV2, with TRBD1 as a possible D gene (6 bases). Per germline, CDR1 SNHLY and CDR2 FYNNEI. CDR3 length equals 15 residues. V gave up 4 bases and J gave up 5 bases, with 15 bases separating them. CDR3 loop: CASSGGHGSYQPQHF. The CDR3 coding sequence is TGTGCCAGCAGTGGGGGGCACGGGAGCTATCAGCCCCAGCATTTT.

This clonotype was picked up a small number of times. This rearrangement joins TRBV3-1 to TRBJ2-6, with TRBD2 as a possible D gene (6 bases). The CDR3 sequence is 14 residues long. Germline CDR1 and CDR2: LGHDT and YNNKEL (reference sequence). Trimming removed 7 bases at V and 4 bases at J, with 11 bases between. CDR3 residues: CASIKAGGANVLTF. In nucleotides, the CDR3 is TGTGCCAGCATAAAGGCGGGGGGGGCCAACGTCCTGACTTTC.

This clonotype turned up a few times. V gene TRBV12-3 or TRBV12-4 combines with J gene TRBJ2-3; maybe TRBD1 (6 bases). This CDR3 comprises 13 residues. V shed 2 bases and J shed 7 bases, with 10 bases lying between them. CDR3 nucleotide sequence: TGTGCCAGCAGTTTACAGGGGTGGCATACGCAGTATTTT. Amino acid sequence: CASSLQGWHTQYF.

This clonotype was seen only a few times. The CDR3 nucleotides are TGTGCCAGCAGCCTGAAGCGCAGCTCCTACGAGCAGTACTTC. Translating gives CASSLKRSSYEQYF. The chain is built from TRBV7-8 and TRBJ2-7; D unclear. Germline V gene lookup returns CDR1 SGHVS and CDR2 FQNEAQ. V was cut by 5 bases and J by 0 bases, with 11 bases left in between. CDR3 length equals 14 residues.

CDR3: CASSLDGSVGGSSGYTF. The CDR3 DNA sequence: TGTGCCAGCAGCTTAGACGGGTCCGTGGGGGGCTCGTCTGGCTACACCTTC. The V call is TRBV7-9, the J call TRBJ1-2, with TRBD1 as a possible D gene (6 bases). CDR1 and CDR2 from the germline V gene are SEHNR and FQNEAQ (reference sequence). V lost 1 base to trimming and J lost 7 bases, with 22 bases between them. CDR3 length: 17 residues.

This clonotype was observed a few times. The J gene is TRBJ2-5, the V gene TRBV3-1; D could derive from TRBD1 or TRBD2 (5 bases each). This CDR3 spans 14 amino acids. The germline V and J ends were trimmed by 7 bases and 1 base, with 13 bases remaining between them. Per germline, CDR1 LGHDT and CDR2 YNNKEL (reference sequence). The CDR3 region has the DNA TGTGCCAGCAATGCGAGGGGCGGCCAAGAGACCCAGTACTTC. Its translation: CASNARGGQETQYF.

This rearrangement joins TRBV5-1 to TRBJ1-2, with 8 bases fitting TRBD1. The ends lost 4 bases at V and 8 bases at J; junction bases unmatched: 7. The CDR3 totals 13 residues. The germline V gene has CDR1 SGHRS and CDR2 YFSETQ. The CDR3 spells CASSPGQAVGYTF. DNA of the CDR3: TGCGCCAGCAGCCCGGGACAGGCTGTGGGCTACACCTTC.

This clonotype occurred a few times. The chain employs TRBV7-3 and TRBJ2-1; 8 nucleotides line up with TRBD2. This CDR3 has 16 amino acids. Losses at the gene ends were 5 bases for V and 2 bases for J; bases not matched to a gene: 8. Germline values: CDR1 SGHTA, CDR2 FQGTGA. The CDR3 bases are TGTGCCAGCAGCAAGTCCCGGGAGGGCCCCTACAATGAGCAGTTCTTC. It yields the protein CASSKSREGPYNEQFF.

This chain joins TRBV4-1 and TRBJ2-1, with unresolved D. CDR3 length: 17 residues. Germline V gene lookup returns CDR1 MGHRA and CDR2 YSYEKL. V lost 3 bases and J 0 bases, leaving 15 bases between the germline ends. CDR3 nucleotide sequence: TGCGCCAGCAGCCAGGCGTCACTTGGTAGCTCCTACAATGAGCAGTTCTTC. It codes for CASSQASLGSSYNEQFF.

The rearrangement links TRBV5-1 to TRBJ2-2; TRBD1 might be the D (6 bases). V shed 3 bases and J shed 6 bases, with 9 bases lying between them. There are 13 residues in the CDR3. Germline V CDR1 and CDR2: SGHRS, YFSETQ. This CDR3 is CASSSHRAGELFF. CDR3 bases: TGCGCCAGCAGCTCCCACAGGGCCGGGGAGCTGTTTTTT.

Of note for this clonotype: Its ends do not fully match the called genes, so a read error is possible. The CDR3 is CARSLRTVRGGGTQYF. In DNA, the CDR3 is TGCGCCCGCAGCTTACGTACAGTCAGGGGAGGGGGGACCCAGTACTTC. The chain joins TRBV5-1 to TRBJ2-5; TRBD2 is a possible D gene (7 bases). Germline CDR1 SGHRS, CDR2 YFSETQ. The CDR3 length is 16 residues.

This chain uses TRBV20-1 with TRBJ2-3, with 10 bases that match TRBD2. The J segment lost 4 bases and the V segment lost 1 base, leaving 5 bases of the junction unmatched. CDR1 DFQATT and CDR2 SNEGSKA come from the germline V gene (reference sequence). The CDR3 sequence is 15 residues long. CDR3 amino acids: CSARVGTSGADTQYF. The CDR3 nucleotides are TGCAGTGCTAGAGTTGGTACTAGCGGGGCAGATACGCAGTATTTT.

The chain links TRBV5-1 to TRBJ2-5; 10 nucleotides match TRBD2. Germline V gives CDR1 SGHRS, CDR2 YFSETQ. The V gene end was trimmed by 0 bases and the J gene end by 2 bases; junction bases not matched to a gene: 7. The CDR3 is 17 residues long. The CDR3 reads CASSLEVAGGRQETQYF. DNA for the CDR3: TGCGCCAGCAGCTTGGAGGTAGCGGGGGGCAGACAAGAGACCCAGTACTTC.